This passage covers 4 T cell receptor beta chains from one sample sequenced in a study of PD-1 blockade in classical Hodgkin lymphoma. Noted time point: cycle 4 day 1 (C4D1), after six to seven weeks of nivolumab. Relapse was seen in all patients after autologous stem cell transplantation, and brentuximab vedotin exposure was variable. Thawed PBMCs were the source of CD4+ T cells, purified by magnetic negative selection. The table came from immunoSEQ multiplex PCR; TCRdb's copy has only in-frame clones and leaves some out. The table records 15,000 to 20,000 clones, roughly 83% of them present only once. The sequencing here drew on CD4+ T cells from blood, taken before the fourth cycle of nivolumab. Source of these receptors: a human donor with classical Hodgkin lymphoma.

The chain uses TRBV7-6 and TRBJ2-7; maybe TRBD1 (5 bases). The CDR3 is made up of 14 amino acids. V was cut by 7 bases and J by 1 base, with 14 bases left in between. Germline V gene sequence: CDR1 SGHVS, CDR2 FNYEAQ. CDR3 sequence reads: CASTPRQGSYEQYF. The DNA of the CDR3 is TGTGCCAGCACCCCCAGGCAGGGTTCCTACGAGCAGTACTTC.

This chain links TRBV10-3 with TRBJ2-7, with D possibly matching TRBD2 (5 bases). This CDR3 spans 14 amino acids. V was pared by 0 bases and J by 6 bases, with 12 bases between. The germline gives CDR1 ENHRY, CDR2 SYGVKD. CDR3 sequence: CAISESPLAGEQYF. The CDR3 DNA follows: TGTGCCATCAGTGAGTCCCCACTGGCGGGCGAGCAGTACTTC.

The chain joins TRBV10-3 to TRBJ2-2; D is unclear. With 4 bases removed from V and 3 bases from J, the gap between germline ends came to 3 bases. Germline CDR1 is ENHRY and CDR2 is SYGVKD. The CDR3 runs to 12 residues. The CDR3 loop reads CAISGDTGELFF. CDR3 in DNA: TGTGCCATCAGTGGAGACACCGGGGAGCTGTTTTTT.

This clone occurred a few times. This chain joins TRBV6-1 and TRBJ1-5; a possible D gene is TRBD1 (5 bases). V shed 4 bases and J shed 5 bases, with 18 bases lying between them. Germline V gives CDR1 MNHNS, CDR2 SASEGT. The CDR3 is 16 amino acids. The CDR3, as DNA: TGTGCCAGCAGTGCACTATCGGGACCTCTTCATCAGCCCCAGCATTTT. It encodes CASSALSGPLHQPQHF.